This passage covers 21 T cell receptor beta chains from one sample sequenced in a study of regulatory T cells in long-lasting Graves disease. Time point: newly diagnosed GD, antithyroid drugs for less than 3 months. After RNA was extracted from PBMCs, the TCR library was made from it. Building of the TCR beta libraries involved iRepertoire HTBI primers and Arm-PCR of CDR3 regions. TCRdb redid the calling of the multiplex PCR reads with MiXCR, one entry per CDR3 protein. Of roughly 360,000 distinct CDR3 sequences listed, about 11% are singletons. The same sample was also studied in work on T cells in Graves' hyperthyroidism and ophthalmopathy.

Sequencing was performed on peripheral blood mononuclear cells (PBMCs), taken at new diagnosis, from a patient treated with antithyroid drugs. The receptors originated from a young woman with Graves disease.

Ten or more counts support this clonotype. This chain links TRBV29-1 with TRBJ1-1; unclear D gene. The V end was cut by 0 bases, the J end by 3 bases, with 5 bases between. From germline, CDR1 is SQVTM and CDR2 ANQGSEA. This CDR3 comprises 12 residues. The CDR3 reads CSVEDWDTEAFF. CDR3 DNA: TGCAGCGTTGAAGATTGGGACACTGAAGCTTTCTTT.

The chain links TRBV5-1 to TRBJ1-1; TRBD1 is a possible D gene (5 bases). Trimming left V 5 bases short and J 3 bases short, with 11 bases between. Germline V gene data show CDR1 as SGHRS and CDR2 as YFSETQ. The CDR3 extends over 13 amino acids. CDR3 DNA sequence: TGCGCCAGCAGGTCCCGGGGGGACACTGAAGCTTTCTTT. Its translation is CASRSRGDTEAFF. The complete variable domain, with remaining parts taken from reference TRBV5-1 and TRBJ1-1, reads KAGVTQTPRYLIKTRGQQVTLSCSPISGHRSVSWYQQTPGQGLQFLFEYFSETQRNKGNFPGRFSGRQFSNSRSEMNVSTLELGDSALYLCASRSRGDTEAFFGQGTRLTVV.

This clonotype was observed many times. The chain has TRBV19 and TRBJ1-2; 9 nucleotides match TRBD1. Germline-derived CDR1 and CDR2 are LNHDA and SQIVND (reference sequence). J was trimmed by 0 bases and V by 4 bases; bases with no gene match: 9. The CDR3 is 17 amino acids. The CDR3 sequence: CASSKRGQGTTNYGYTF. The CDR3 coding sequence is TGTGCCAGTAGTAAGAGGGGACAGGGCACCACTAACTATGGCTACACCTTC. Together with reference TRBV19 and TRBJ1-2, the CDR3 gives the full variable domain: DGGITQSPKYLFRKEGQNVTLSCEQNLNHDAMYWYRQDPGQGLRLIYYSQIVNDFQKGDIAEGYSVSREKKESFPLTVTSAQKNPTAFYLCASSKRGQGTTNYGYTFGSGTRLTVV.

This clonotype was found many times. Here the CDR3 DNA reads TGTGCCAGCAGCTTAACGTACAGGGGGCGCTACGAGCAGTACTTC. Residues: CASSLTYRGRYEQYF. The rearrangement uses TRBV11-1 and TRBJ2-7, with 9 bases lining up with TRBD1. CDR1 SGHAT and CDR2 FQDESV come from the germline V gene (reference sequence). CDR3 length: 15 residues. V was pared by 2 bases and J by 3 bases, with 5 bases of the junction left unmatched.

This clonotype was seen many times. The chain uses TRBV9 and TRBJ2-7, with 9 bases that match TRBD1. This CDR3 comprises 14 residues. V gave up 1 base and J gave up 5 bases; unmatched junction bases: 4. The germline gives CDR1 SGDLS, CDR2 YYNGEE. The chain's CDR3 is CASSVTGGGDEQYF. DNA for the CDR3: TGTGCCAGCAGCGTAACAGGGGGCGGGGACGAGCAGTACTTC.

The table lists this clonotype with many counts. V gene TRBV20-1 combines with J gene TRBJ2-3; 9 bases map to TRBD1. Germline V gene lookup returns CDR1 DFQATT and CDR2 SNEGSKA (reference sequence). Germline trimming cut 5 bases from V and 0 bases from J; bases unmatched to any gene: 3. The CDR3 length is 14 residues. CDR3 nucleotide sequence: TGCAGTGCTTGGACAGGGGTCAGCACAGATACGCAGTATTTT. Protein product: CSAWTGVSTDTQYF.

The V and J genes are TRBV6-2 or TRBV6-3 and TRBJ1-5, with D maybe TRBD1 (6 bases). This CDR3 has 19 residues. Germline CDR1 reads MNHEY; CDR2 reads SVGEGT. V was shortened by 5 bases and J by 0 bases, with 23 bases between the two germline ends. CDR3 loop: CASSAAQGINVYSNQPQHF. The CDR3 coding sequence is TGTGCCAGCAGTGCCGCCCAGGGGATCAACGTTTATAGCAATCAGCCCCAGCATTTT.

This clonotype was seen many times. V is TRBV20-1 and J is TRBJ2-7, with a tentative D call TRBD2 (7 bases). V shed 2 bases and J shed 3 bases, with 14 bases lying between them. This CDR3 comprises 14 residues. Germline values: CDR1 DFQATT, CDR2 SNEGSKA (reference sequence). The CDR3 reads CSARWRGGLYEQYF. The CDR3 DNA reads TGCAGTGCTAGATGGAGGGGGGGGCTCTACGAGCAGTACTTC.

Points on this clonotype: Given the absence of the conserved phenylalanine or tryptophan at the CDR3 end, a read error is likely. V and J are TRBV10-3 and TRBJ2-3; D might be TRBD2 (6 bases). CDR3 length: 14 residues. Germline CDR1 is ENHRY and CDR2 is SYGVKD. Trimming took off 9 bases at V and 2 bases at J, with 15 bases between the two ends. CDR3 region: CAIQLAANTDTQYS. CDR3 nucleotide sequence: TGTGCCATACAATTAGCGGCCAACACAGATACGCAGTATTCT.

V gene TRBV5-1 combines with J gene TRBJ1-2; D call uncertain. CDR1 SGHRS and CDR2 YFSETQ come from the germline V gene. The CDR3 has 16 amino acids. Trimming removed 4 bases at V and 6 bases at J, with 22 bases between. CDR3 DNA sequence: TGCGCCAGCAGCGTCGTGTCGAGCAGGCCCCTCCATGGCTACACCTTC. Translation: CASSVVSSRPLHGYTF.

The sample holds many counts of this clonotype. The chain is built from TRBV7-9 and TRBJ1-2; D remains ambiguous. The CDR3 consists of 14 residues. Germline CDR1 SEHNR, CDR2 FQNEAQ (reference sequence). Trimming pared 2 bases from V and 4 bases from J, leaving 11 bases between. In nucleotides, the CDR3 is TGTGCCAGCAGCTTACCCGACAAGTTCTATGGCTACACCTTC. This encodes CASSLPDKFYGYTF.

In this sample, this clonotype turned up many times. This chain connects TRBV7-9 to TRBJ2-1; tentatively, D is TRBD1 (6 bases). The DNA end is more similar to TRBJ2-5, so the J call may be wrong. The CDR3 sequence is 16 residues long. Germline CDR1 SEHNR, CDR2 FQNEAQ (reference sequence). In DNA, the CDR3 is TGTGCCAGCAGCCGATACCATACAGGGACCCCAGAGACCCAGTACTTC. The encoded protein is CASSRYHTGTPETQYF.

V is TRBV29-1 and J is TRBJ2-2; the match to TRBD1 covers 7 bases. There are 15 residues in the CDR3. Germline CDR1 SQVTM, CDR2 ANQGSEA. V lost 7 bases and J lost 0; bases outside the gene matches: 8. CDR3 DNA: TGCAGCGCTAGAGGACAGGCAACGAACACCGGGGAGCTGTTTTTT. Translated, it gives CSARGQATNTGELFF.

CDR3 DNA sequence: TGCGCCAGCAGCTTGGAGTCACTTAATCAGCCCCAGCATTTT. Residues: CASSLESLNQPQHF. The chain employs TRBV5-1 and TRBJ1-5; D call uncertain. V was clipped by 0 bases and J by 4 bases, with 8 bases between them. Germline V gives CDR1 SGHRS, CDR2 YFSETQ. The CDR3 consists of 14 residues. Complete variable domain (other parts from reference TRBV5-1 and TRBJ1-5): KAGVTQTPRYLIKTRGQQVTLSCSPISGHRSVSWYQQTPGQGLQFLFEYFSETQRNKGNFPGRFSGRQFSNSRSEMNVSTLELGDSALYLCASSLESLNQPQHFGDGTRLSIL.

In this sample, this clonotype turned up once. This chain links TRBV12-3 or TRBV12-4 with TRBJ2-1; D possibly corresponds to TRBD2 (6 bases). The better agreement between TRBJ2-3 and the DNA end casts doubt on the J call. The CDR3 consists of 17 residues. Here the CDR3 reads CASSFAPRRGRTDTQYF. The CDR3 nucleotides are TGTGCCAGCAGTTTCGCGCCGCGGCGGGGCCGGACAGATACGCAGTATTTT.

This clonotype was seen at least ten times. V gene TRBV20-1 combines with J gene TRBJ2-5; D gene unclear. Trimming removed 6 bases at V and 4 bases at J, with 9 bases between. Germline loops: CDR1 DFQATT, CDR2 SNEGSKA (reference sequence). CDR3 length: 11 amino acids. CDR3 sequence reads: CSADLGETQYF. For the CDR3, the DNA is TGCAGTGCCGATCTGGGAGAGACCCAGTACTTC.

This clonotype was observed a handful of times. In DNA form, the CDR3 reads TGTGCCAGCACCACGGGGGTGGGGAGCGGGCAGTACTTC. Protein sequence: CASTTGVGSGQYF. The V gene is TRBV6-1, the J gene TRBJ2-7; maybe TRBD2 (6 bases). Trimming removed 7 bases at V and 9 bases at J, with 19 bases between. Germline assignment: CDR1 MNHNS and CDR2 SASEGT. CDR3 length equals 13 residues.

This clonotype was recorded many times. J is TRBJ1-1 and V is TRBV2; 10 nucleotides agree with TRBD1. Germline trimming cut 9 bases from V and 0 bases from J; bases unmatched to any gene: 13. The CDR3 contains 17 residues. Germline CDR1 and CDR2: SNHLY and FYNNEI. CDR3 in DNA: TGTGCCAGGAAAAGACCGGGACAGGGGACCATGAACACTGAAGCTTTCTTT. Translating gives CARKRPGQGTMNTEAFF. The whole variable domain, remainder taken from reference TRBV2 and TRBJ1-1, is EPEVTQTPSHQVTQMGQEVILRCVPISNHLYFYWYRQILGQKVEFLVSFYNNEISEKSEIFDDQFSVERPDGSNFTLKIRSTKLEDSAMYFCARKRPGQGTMNTEAFFGQGTRLTVV.

This clonotype was seen only a few times. The chain carries TRBV5-8 and TRBJ1-1; the match to TRBD1 covers 8 bases. Trimming at V came to 4 bases and at J to 7 bases, leaving 15 bases not matched to a gene. The CDR3 contains 16 residues. Germline-derived CDR1 and CDR2 are SGHTS and YDEGEE. As DNA, the CDR3 is TGTGCCAGCAGCCTACCCGGTGGGACAGGCCTGTATGAAGCTTTCTTT. Translated: CASSLPGGTGLYEAFF.

Points on this clonotype: Given a much more abundant clone one base away, this may be a read error. The chain links TRBV2 to TRBJ2-1; TRBD1 matches at 8 bases. This CDR3 is 15 amino acids long. Germline CDR1 SNHLY, CDR2 FYNNEI. CDR3 in amino acids: CASTEIGTGTNEQLF. The CDR3 nucleotides are TGTGCCAGCACCGAAATAGGGACAGGAACAAATGAGCAGCTCTTC.

The rearrangement uses TRBV25-1 and TRBJ2-5; TRBD2 aligns across 8 bases. Germline V gene data show CDR1 as MGHDK and CDR2 as SYGVNS. Germline trimming cut 7 bases from V and 4 bases from J; bases unmatched to any gene: 11. This CDR3 contains 15 residues. This CDR3 reads CASKDGREDGETQYF. The CDR3 bases are TGTGCCAGCAAAGACGGGCGGGAGGATGGAGAGACCCAGTACTTC. The full variable domain, its missing parts supplied by reference TRBV25-1 and TRBJ2-5, is EADIYQTPRYLVIGTGKKITLECSQTMGHDKMYWYQQDPGMELHLIHYSYGVNSTEKGDLSSESTVSRIRTEHFPLTLESARPSHTSQYLCASKDGREDGETQYFGPGTRLLVL.